The 27 T cell receptor beta chains given below trace back to one sample, sequenced in a study of T cells in Graves' hyperthyroidism and ophthalmopathy. The source material, RNA transcripts, was used to amplify TCR beta CDR3 regions. With the HTBI primer set, the TCR CDR3 went through a first round of RT-PCR. TCRdb fed the multiplex PCR reads into MiXCR, producing one record per CDR3 protein. Altogether around 240,000 distinct CDR3 sequences are present, roughly 15% being singletons, with the ten largest covering around 30%. The source material was blood. The receptor source for this set is a woman aged 18-29 years with Graves' ophthalmopathy.

This clonotype was counted many times. V usage is TRBV11-2 and J usage is TRBJ2-3, with D possibly matching TRBD2 (6 bases). CDR1 SGHAT and CDR2 FQNNGV come from the germline V gene. CDR3 length equals 15 residues. Trimming cost V 4 bases and J 0 bases, with 11 bases left between them. CDR3 coding DNA: TGTGCCAGCAGCTCCCGTGCGGGGAGCACAGATACGCAGTATTTT. It yields the protein CASSSRAGSTDTQYF. Variable domain in full (rest from reference TRBV11-2 and TRBJ2-3): EAGVAQSPRYKIIEKRQSVAFWCNPISGHATLYWYQQILGQGPKLLIQFQNNGVVDDSQLPKDRFSAERLKGVDSTLKIQPAKLEDSAVYLCASSSRAGSTDTQYFGPGTRLTVL.

This clonotype was observed at least ten times. The chain links TRBV7-6 to TRBJ2-3, with 9 bases matching TRBD2. CDR1 SGHVS and CDR2 FNYEAQ come from the germline V gene. V shed 5 bases and J 0 bases; nucleotides not matched to a gene: 6. CDR3 size: 16 residues. CDR3 sequence: CASSDLAGSSTDTQYF. The CDR3 DNA sequence: TGTGCCAGCAGCGATCTAGCGGGGAGTAGCACAGATACGCAGTATTTT.

This clonotype was counted ten times or more. The V call is TRBV28, the J call TRBJ2-4; unclear D gene. The CDR3 covers 13 residues. With 6 bases removed from V and 3 bases from J, the gap between germline ends came to 9 bases. Germline V gene sequence: CDR1 MDHEN, CDR2 SYDVKM. In DNA, the CDR3 is TGTGCCAGCAGAGTTGGGTACAAAAACATTCAGTACTTC. It encodes CASRVGYKNIQYF.

In its sample, this clonotype was seen many times. The chain joins TRBV6-1 to TRBJ1-1, with unresolved D. Per the germline V gene, CDR1 is MNHNS and CDR2 is SASEGT. Trimming took 4 bases from V and 5 from J, leaving 17 bases between them. The CDR3 contains 15 residues. The CDR3 protein is CASSGRSWSGTEAFF. CDR3 coding DNA: TGTGCCAGCAGTGGGAGGTCATGGTCGGGTACTGAAGCTTTCTTT.

This clonotype was recorded a few times. This chain joins TRBV9 and TRBJ2-3; TRBD2 aligns across 10 bases. CDR1 and CDR2 from the germline V gene are SGDLS and YYNGEE. V lost 0 bases to trimming and J lost 4 bases; unmatched junction nucleotides: 5. The CDR3 consists of 16 residues. For the CDR3, the DNA is TGTGCCAGCAGCGTAGCAGCGGGGGGGCCAGCAGATACGCAGTATTTT. As protein: CASSVAAGGPADTQYF.

There are many counts of this clonotype. DNA of the CDR3: TGTGCCAGCTCACCCTCGACAGGGCATACTGAAGCTTTCTTT. Translation gives CASSPSTGHTEAFF. This chain connects TRBV18 to TRBJ1-1; the match to TRBD1 covers 7 bases. CDR3 length: 14 amino acids. Unmatched junction bases numbered 6, after V lost 3 bases and J lost 5 bases. CDR1 is KGHSH, CDR2 LQKENI, per germline.

DNA of the CDR3: TGCGCCAGCAGCCCATTAGGGGGGCGGACCGGGGAGCTGTTTTTT. This codes for CASSPLGGRTGELFF. The V gene is TRBV5-1, the J gene TRBJ2-2; D might be TRBD1 or TRBD2, each matching 6 bases. This CDR3 region has 15 residues. Per germline, CDR1 SGHRS and CDR2 YFSETQ. Trimming took 4 bases from V and 5 from J, leaving 15 bases between them.

Ten or more counts support this clonotype. As DNA, the CDR3 is TGTGCCAGCAGTCCTTGGGTAGCGGGGGTCTCGTTACCCTACGAGCAGTACTTC. Protein: CASSPWVAGVSLPYEQYF. The chain uses TRBV28 and TRBJ2-7; 9 bases match TRBD2. The germline CDR1 and CDR2 sequences are MDHEN and SYDVKM. The CDR3 has 18 amino acids. Germline trimming cut 5 bases from V and 2 bases from J; bases unmatched to any gene: 16. The full variable domain, its missing parts supplied by reference TRBV28 and TRBJ2-7, is DVKVTQSSRYLVKRTGEKVFLECVQDMDHENMFWYRQDPGLGLRLIYFSYDVKMKEKGDIPEGYSVSREKKERFSLILESASTNQTSMYLCASSPWVAGVSLPYEQYFGPGTRLTVT.

A few counts support this clonotype. A much larger clone differs from this one at a single base, so this may be a read error. V and J are TRBV18 and TRBJ2-7; D tentatively fits TRBD1 or TRBD2 (5 bases each). Germline V gene sequence: CDR1 KGHSH, CDR2 LQKENI. The CDR3 runs 15 residues. The CDR3 nucleotides are TGTGTCAGCTCACCACCGGGGCCGCAACCCTACGAGCAGTACTTC. It codes for CVSSPPGPQPYEQYF.

At least ten counts were recorded for this clonotype. The chain has TRBV3-1 and TRBJ2-2; D is unresolved. Trimming took 3 bases from V and 7 from J, leaving 9 bases between them. The CDR3 runs to 13 residues. CDR1 LGHDT and CDR2 YNNKEL come from the germline V gene (reference sequence). Here the CDR3 DNA reads TGTGCCAGCAGCCAGAGTAGGCTCGGGGAGCTGTTTTTT. Amino acid sequence: CASSQSRLGELFF. Supplemented by reference TRBV3-1 and TRBJ2-2, the full variable domain reads DTAVSQTPKYLVTQMGNDKSIKCEQNLGHDTMYWYKQDSKKFLKIMFSYNNKELIINETVPNRFSPKSPDKAHLNLHINSLELGDSAVYFCASSQSRLGELFFGEGSRLTVL.

This clonotype has a count of ten or more. This chain joins TRBV5-1 and TRBJ1-2, with 7 bases that match TRBD1. Germline values: CDR1 SGHRS, CDR2 YFSETQ. V dropped 2 bases and J dropped 2; count of bases not matched to a gene: 3. The CDR3 consists of 14 residues. DNA of the CDR3: TGCGCCAGCAGCTTTGGGGACAGCAACTATGGCTACACCTTC. Protein product: CASSFGDSNYGYTF.

The chain links TRBV11-2 to TRBJ2-7, with D perhaps matching TRBD1 (6 bases). V lost 9 bases and J 1 base, leaving 13 bases between the germline ends. There are 13 residues in the CDR3. Per germline, CDR1 SGHAT and CDR2 FQNNGV. The CDR3 DNA sequence: TGTGCCAGTAGTACAGGGTCTTCCTACGAGCAGTACTTC. Translation gives CASSTGSSYEQYF.

This clonotype was observed a few times. This rearrangement joins TRBV5-1 to TRBJ2-2, with 7 bases fitting TRBD2. This CDR3 contains 15 residues. V shed 0 bases and J 4 bases; nucleotides not matched to a gene: 3. In germline, CDR1 is SGHRS, CDR2 YFSETQ. The CDR3 DNA is TGCGCCAGCAGCTTGGTGCCGGGGGGCACCGGGGAGCTGTTTTTT. Protein: CASSLVPGGTGELFF.

This clonotype was counted ten times or more. The chain recombines TRBV14 with TRBJ2-7, with D unresolved. Germline values: CDR1 SGHDN, CDR2 FVKESK. With 4 bases removed from V and 3 bases from J, the gap between germline ends came to 7 bases. This CDR3 has 12 amino acids. The CDR3 DNA reads TGTGCCAGCAGCCCCACGATCTACGAGCAGTACTTC. Protein: CASSPTIYEQYF.

At least ten counts were recorded for this clonotype. The rearrangement uses TRBV3-1 and TRBJ2-2; D possibly corresponds to TRBD1 (5 bases). Germline V gene sequence: CDR1 LGHDT, CDR2 YNNKEL (reference sequence). This CDR3 contains 13 residues. V was clipped by 10 bases and J by 4 bases, with 13 bases between them. DNA for the CDR3: TGTGCCACCCTCCGTGGGGCCACCGGGGAGCTGTTTTTT. Translated, it gives CATLRGATGELFF.

The count of this clonotype is one. This sequence joins TRBV4-1 and TRBJ2-1; D call uncertain. This CDR3 has 18 residues. Deletions cut 2 bases from V and 2 bases from J, with 19 bases between. CDR1 MGHRA and CDR2 YSYEKL come from the germline V gene. CDR3 sequence (DNA): TGCGCCAGCAGCCAACGTACTCACTTTCCCTCCGCCTACAATGAGCAGTTCTTC. Translated, it gives CASSQRTHFPSAYNEQFF.

This clonotype was observed a handful of times. This sequence joins TRBV10-3 and TRBJ2-3, with TRBD2 identical over 10 bases. Losses at the gene ends were 7 bases for V and 5 bases for J; bases not matched to a gene: 12. The CDR3 sequence is 16 residues long. Germline V gene lookup returns CDR1 ENHRY and CDR2 SYGVKD. The chain's CDR3 is CAIIPRVLAGIDTQYF. CDR3 nucleotides: TGTGCCATCATCCCGAGGGTACTAGCGGGGATAGATACGCAGTATTTT.

This clonotype was counted many times. The V gene is TRBV6-5, the J gene TRBJ2-1; 7 nucleotides match TRBD1. V gave up 0 bases and J gave up 3 bases; unmatched junction bases: 11. Germline values: CDR1 MNHEY, CDR2 SVGAGI. The CDR3 is 18 residues long. The CDR3 is CASSYSSRSGTVYNEQFF. Written as DNA, the CDR3 is TGTGCCAGCAGTTACTCGTCAAGATCCGGGACAGTCTACAATGAGCAGTTCTTC.

In the case of this clonotype: With a much larger clone just one base away, this may be a read error. The V gene is TRBV6-2 or TRBV6-3, the J gene TRBJ2-7; TRBD1 aligns across 7 bases. J gave up 3 bases and V 3 bases, and 5 bases lay outside the gene matches. Germline CDR1 MNHEY, CDR2 SVGEGT. The length of the CDR3 is 14 residues. CDR3 sequence: CASSYVPGGYEQYF. Here the CDR3 DNA reads TGTGCCAGCAGTTATGTCCCAGGGGGCTACGAGCAGTACTTC.

There are many counts of this clonotype. This chain uses TRBV7-2 with TRBJ2-5; 15 bases agree with TRBD2. CDR1 SGHTA and CDR2 FQGNSA come from the germline V gene. The CDR3 runs to 15 residues. Trimming removed 4 bases from V and 5 bases from J; junction bases left unmatched: 2. CDR3 region: CASSSGTSGRETQYF. For the CDR3, the DNA is TGTGCCAGCAGCTCTGGGACTAGCGGGAGGGAGACCCAGTACTTC.

The table lists this clonotype with many counts. The V call is TRBV6-1, the J call TRBJ2-5; no firm D call. The CDR3 extends over 15 amino acids. Looked up from germline, CDR1 is MNHNS and CDR2 is SASEGT. The V and J ends lost 8 bases and 5 bases respectively, with 21 bases between them. The CDR3 loop reads CASAQTRSPRETQYF. DNA of the CDR3: TGTGCCAGCGCCCAAACACGGTCCCCAAGGGAGACCCAGTACTTC.

This clonotype was recorded many times. The chain is built from TRBV6-6 and TRBJ2-5, with D unresolved. CDR1 is MNHNY, CDR2 SVGAGI, per germline (reference sequence). Deletions cut 2 bases from V and 13 bases from J, with 14 bases between. The CDR3 is made up of 12 amino acids. CDR3 amino acids: CASSYGRLSWYF. CDR3 coding DNA: TGTGCCAGCAGTTACGGGCGACTCTCATGGTACTTC.

This clonotype was counted many times. This sequence joins TRBV7-9 and TRBJ2-7; D unresolved. Deletions cut 4 bases from V and 3 bases from J, with 22 bases between. The CDR3 sequence is 17 residues long. CDR1 is SEHNR and CDR2 is FQNEAQ in the germline V gene (reference sequence). CDR3 coding DNA: TGTGCCAGCAGCTGGTCTTCCGGGCATCAGCCGGACTACGAGCAGTACTTC. It codes for CASSWSSGHQPDYEQYF.

This clonotype was observed many times. The chain uses TRBV4-2 and TRBJ2-5; D gene uncertain. Germline V gene lookup returns CDR1 LGHNA and CDR2 YNFKEQ. The CDR3 is 13 residues long. The V gene lost 2 bases and the J gene lost 5 bases, with 9 bases spanning the gap. CDR3 bases: TGTGCCAGCAGCCAAACGGTGCTGGAGACCCAGTACTTC. This translates into CASSQTVLETQYF.

This clonotype has just a few counts. The chain combines TRBV9 with TRBJ1-2, with 10 bases that match TRBD1. CDR1 and CDR2 from the germline V gene are SGDLS and YYNGEE. This CDR3 is 15 amino acids long. V was clipped by 4 bases and J by 7 bases; unmatched bases: 10. In DNA form, the CDR3 reads TGTGCCAGCAGCCCCCGTACTGGACAGGGGGGTGGCTACACCTTC. It translates to CASSPRTGQGGGYTF.

There are many counts of this clonotype. J is TRBJ2-2 and V is TRBV4-1; 8 bases line up with TRBD2. The ends lost 2 bases at V and 7 bases at J; junction bases unmatched: 6. The CDR3 is 15 residues long. The germline V gene encodes CDR1 MGHRA and CDR2 YSYEKL. The CDR3 loop is CASSQTLAVGGELFF. The CDR3 nucleotides read TGCGCCAGCAGCCAAACACTAGCGGTGGGCGGGGAGCTGTTTTTT.

This clonotype was seen many times. The chain uses TRBV6-1 and TRBJ1-1; no clear D gene. This CDR3 contains 17 residues. Germline loops: CDR1 MNHNS, CDR2 SASEGT. V gave up 6 bases and J gave up 0 bases, with 20 bases separating them. The CDR3 loop is CASSLRLNVIMNTEAFF. In nucleotides, the CDR3 is TGTGCCAGCAGCTTACGACTGAATGTTATTATGAACACTGAAGCTTTCTTT.